What follows describes a single T cell receptor beta chain. Single viable CD3+CD4+CD8-CD45RO+ cells were sorted as the memory CD4+ T cells. Germline lookup yields CDR1 MNHEY and CDR2 SVGAGI. The CDR3 has 14 amino acids. Unmatched junction bases numbered 1, after V lost 0 bases and J lost 4 bases. The sample belongs to a study of memory CD4+ T cells and cytomegalovirus serostatus. Under the authors' procedure: After removing out-of-frame reads, over 2 million distinct TCRbeta sequences remained. Data came from immunoSEQ multiplex PCR; TCRdb stores just in-frame clones and leaves some out. The V and J calls and the clone size are those of that table, but D and trimming were determined from the DNA. The table lists about 57,000 clones, 65% to 80% of them singletons.

The source is an adult in good health and CMV-seronegative. The chain combines TRBV6-5 with TRBJ2-3; 7 positions agree with TRBD2. The sample taken for sequencing was memory CD4+ T cells from blood. Here the CDR3 reads CASSYSGGADTQYF. The CDR3, as DNA: TGTGCCAGCAGTTACTCGGGGGGGGCAGATACGCAGTATTTT.